This record looks at one T cell receptor beta chain sequence and its context. Its antigen is as yet unknown. The data belong to a study of post-analysis software for immune sequencing data. Trimming stripped 3 bases from V and 7 bases from J, with 11 bases between. The CDR3 totals 13 residues. The germline V gene encodes CDR1 SGHTA and CDR2 FQGTGA. Included in the TCR beta cDNA libraries were unique molecular identifiers. Via MiXCR, TCRdb re-called the PCR reads, giving one row per CDR3 protein. The data show about 820,000 distinct CDR3 sequences, with under 70% seen just once and approximately 4.5% held by the top ten. Study-level results: Compared with controls, patients had more of about five TRBV segments, including TRBV5-6, TRBV5-1 and TRBV20-1.

This receptor was taken from a girl between 10 and 17 years old with multiple sclerosis. The chain is built from TRBV7-3 and TRBJ2-3; D call uncertain. Sequencing was performed on blood. CDR3 nucleotide sequence: TGTGCCAGCAGCTTGATAGGAGAGAATACGCAGTATTTT. It codes for CASSLIGENTQYF.